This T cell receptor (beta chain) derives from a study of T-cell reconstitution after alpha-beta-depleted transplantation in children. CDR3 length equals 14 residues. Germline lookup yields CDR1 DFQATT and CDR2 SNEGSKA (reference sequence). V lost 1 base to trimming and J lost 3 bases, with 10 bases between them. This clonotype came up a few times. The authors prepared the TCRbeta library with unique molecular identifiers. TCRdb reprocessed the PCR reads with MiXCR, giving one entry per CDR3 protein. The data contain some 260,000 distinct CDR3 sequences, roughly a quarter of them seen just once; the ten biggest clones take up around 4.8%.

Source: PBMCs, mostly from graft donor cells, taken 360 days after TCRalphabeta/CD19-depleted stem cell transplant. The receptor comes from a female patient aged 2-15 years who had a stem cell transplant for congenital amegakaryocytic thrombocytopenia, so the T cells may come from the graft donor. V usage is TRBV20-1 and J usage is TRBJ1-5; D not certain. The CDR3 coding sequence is TGCAGTGCTAGAGGGCCCCGCGACAATCAGCCCCAGCATTTT. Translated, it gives CSARGPRDNQPQHF.